Listed below are T cell receptor beta chains from one sample, sequenced in a study of blood T cell repertoires in COVID-19. This table comes from immunoSEQ multiplex PCR, and its TCRdb copy is limited to in-frame clones, with some not included. Of 140,000 or so clones detected, 79% appear once; the ten largest clones hold over 8.5%. The specimen sequenced was peripheral blood. The receptors shown here come from a man between 45 and 60 years old with active or convalescent COVID-19. Each CDR3 is given with its conserved first and last residue.

CDR3aa	v_gene	j_gene
CASSLWGGETYEQYF	TRBV27	TRBJ2-7
CASSQRGVPGDTQYF	TRBV28	TRBJ2-3
CASSTHSGFGAKNIQYF	TRBV9	TRBJ2-4
CASSVQGASGNTIYF	TRBV9	TRBJ1-3
CASRGQGLSYEQYF	TRBV28	TRBJ2-7
CASSLMGAYEQYF	TRBV28	TRBJ2-7
CASSYSEEETQYF	TRBV6-5	TRBJ2-5
CASIRDRGNNEQFF	TRBV2	TRBJ2-1
CASSLDPGKVAEQYF	TRBV11-1	TRBJ2-7
CASMGGSLNEKLFF	TRBV2	TRBJ1-4
CAWKVGGGYNEQFF	TRBV30	TRBJ2-1
CASSEVRWYGYTF	TRBV6-1	TRBJ1-2
CASSSSGQGAYEQYF	TRBV28	TRBJ2-7
CASSFRVATEAFF	TRBV13	TRBJ1-1
CASSGGGNTIYF	TRBV25-1	TRBJ1-3
CASSFLGQGYEQYF	TRBV5-8	TRBJ2-7
CASSSGLSNTDTQYF	TRBV5-1	TRBJ2-3
CASSPRTGDYGYTF	TRBV18	TRBJ1-2
CAWSRRGIEAFF	TRBV30	TRBJ1-1
CASSLELFGNEQFF	TRBV5-4	TRBJ2-1
CASSTTRRDEQFF	TRBV7-6	TRBJ2-1
CASSFVGAGGNTIYF	TRBV19	TRBJ1-3
CASSRVGTGALISNQPQHF	TRBV21-1	TRBJ1-5
CAISESSAPQGPQHF	TRBV10-3	TRBJ1-5
CASKRSVQETQYF	TRBV19	TRBJ2-5
CASSYNYPYEQYF	TRBV5-1	TRBJ2-7
CASSLGRGYTF	TRBV3-1/TRBV3-2	TRBJ1-2
CASSYTEGVNEKLFF	TRBV6-5	TRBJ1-4
CASSLGPGTYEQYF	TRBV5-4	TRBJ2-7
CASSIRGQTNQPQHF	TRBV19	TRBJ1-5
CASSRGRDEAFF	TRBV19	TRBJ1-1
CASSFLQGQGQDGYTF	TRBV7-9	TRBJ1-2
CASSVAAAGGPSTDTQYF	TRBV9	TRBJ2-3
CASSQDLRTVREQYF	TRBV3-1/TRBV3-2	TRBJ2-7
CAISELGQGADNQPQHF	TRBV10-3	TRBJ1-5
CASSSWGVGEQYF	TRBV11-2	TRBJ2-7
CASSAGLAGPLYEQYF	TRBV2	TRBJ2-7
CASSEAPSGSGTDTQYF	TRBV2	TRBJ2-3
CACAPWRGEAFF	TRBV30	TRBJ1-1
CASSPGTGGATDTQYF	TRBV18	TRBJ2-3
CASSLRSAGGSTRPYEQYF	TRBV28	TRBJ2-7
CASSSGLADYEQYF	TRBV5-5	TRBJ2-7
CASRPTSGRTDTQYF	TRBV6-5	TRBJ2-3
CASSYGQGRRDTQYF	TRBV7-9	TRBJ2-3
CASSLLPGGSGANVLTF	TRBV28	TRBJ2-6
CASSQVESGLKETQYF	TRBV3-1/TRBV3-2	TRBJ2-5
CSASSGAAGAYEQYF	TRBV20-1	TRBJ2-7
CASSVGQYTEAFF	TRBV9	TRBJ1-1
CASSFERGGNTIYF	TRBV19	TRBJ1-3
CASSPIGRGSYNEQFF	TRBV9	TRBJ2-1
CASSYGGQGFSPLHF	TRBV6-6	TRBJ1-6
CASSPDRGGTDTQYF	TRBV18	TRBJ2-3
CASSRRQGRTEAFF	TRBV21-1	TRBJ1-1
CAISEAARGEQYF	TRBV10-3	TRBJ2-7